The sequence of this T cell receptor (beta chain) was determined in a study of T cells in localized non-small cell lung cancer. TCRdb keeps only in-frame clones here, not all; method: immunoSEQ multiplex PCR. The table has 75,000 to 85,000 clones, 65% to 85% seen once; the top ten hold 8.5% to 10%. The germline CDR1 and CDR2 sequences are SQVTM and ANQGSEA. The CDR3 is 12 residues long. The sequenced sample was peripheral blood, obtained before any cancer treatment. The TCR originated in a female donor over 55 with stage I lung adenocarcinoma. The chain links TRBV29-1 to TRBJ1-4; D not resolved. In nucleotides, the CDR3 is TGCAGTTGTCGCGCGGACGATGAAAAACTGTTTTTT. As protein: CSCRADDEKLFF.